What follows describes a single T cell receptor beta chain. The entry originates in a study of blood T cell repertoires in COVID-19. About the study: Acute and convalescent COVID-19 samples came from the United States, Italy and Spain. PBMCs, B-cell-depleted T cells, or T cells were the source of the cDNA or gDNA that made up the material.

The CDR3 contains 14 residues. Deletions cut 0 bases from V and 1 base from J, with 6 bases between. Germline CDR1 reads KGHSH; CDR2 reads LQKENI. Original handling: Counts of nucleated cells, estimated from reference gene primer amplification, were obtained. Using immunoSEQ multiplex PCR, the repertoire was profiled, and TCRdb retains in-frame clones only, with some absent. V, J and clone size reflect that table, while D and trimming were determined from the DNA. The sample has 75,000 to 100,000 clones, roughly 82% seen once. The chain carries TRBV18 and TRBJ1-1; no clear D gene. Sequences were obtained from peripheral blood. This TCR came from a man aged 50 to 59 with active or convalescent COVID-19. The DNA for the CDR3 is TGTGCCAGCTCACCACCGGGCAGGAACACTGAAGCTTTCTTT. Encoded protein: CASSPPGRNTEAFF.